A single sample gave rise to the 25 T cell receptor beta chains below, sequenced in a study of T cell responses to AZD1222 COVID-19 vaccine. Clones were sequenced by immunoSEQ multiplex PCR, and TCRdb holds only the in-frame ones, with some missing. The sample holds tens of thousands of clones, 86% seen once. The sample was peripheral blood, taken on day 0 of AZD1222 vaccination. These receptor sequences come from an adult in good health.

The V and J genes are TRBV10-3 and TRBJ2-5, with D possibly TRBD1 on 5 matching bases. Germline CDR1 and CDR2: ENHRY and SYGVKD. The CDR3 spans 13 residues. The germline V and J ends were trimmed by 3 bases and 4 bases, with 9 bases remaining between them. The CDR3 sequence is CAISDRQGETQYF. For the CDR3, the DNA is TGTGCCATCAGTGATAGGCAGGGAGAGACCCAGTACTTC.

V usage is TRBV13 and J usage is TRBJ1-2; D is undetermined. Per the germline V gene, CDR1 is PRHDT and CDR2 is FYEKMQ (reference sequence). The CDR3 extends over 15 amino acids. V was pared by 2 bases and J by 0 bases, with 10 bases between. CDR3 residues: CASSLYHRANYGYTF. In DNA, the CDR3 is TGTGCCAGCAGCTTATACCACAGAGCTAACTATGGCTACACCTTC.

The V gene is TRBV10-3, the J gene TRBJ2-1, with D possibly called TRBD1 or TRBD2 (5 bases each). There are 15 residues in the CDR3. V lost 1 base, J lost 3 bases, and 10 bases lay in between. Germline V gene sequence: CDR1 ENHRY, CDR2 SYGVKD. For the CDR3, the DNA is TGTGCCATCAGTGAGTTTCCAGGGAGCTACAATGAGCAGTTCTTC. Translating gives CAISEFPGSYNEQFF.

V gene TRBV7-2 combines with J gene TRBJ1-2, with 7 bases matching TRBD1. Germline lookup yields CDR1 SGHTA and CDR2 FQGNSA. V gave up 5 bases and J gave up 6 bases; unmatched junction bases: 6. The CDR3 is 13 residues long. The CDR3: CASSPDRVNGYTF. The CDR3 DNA follows: TGTGCCAGCAGCCCAGACAGGGTTAATGGCTACACCTTC.

The chain employs TRBV11-2 and TRBJ1-2; 7 bases map to TRBD1. Germline V lookup: CDR1 SGHAT, CDR2 FQNNGV. Unmatched junction bases numbered 9, after V lost 4 bases and J lost 4 bases. The CDR3 covers 15 residues. The CDR3 protein is CASSSLSDRVYGYTF. DNA of the CDR3: TGTGCCAGCAGCTCATTAAGTGACAGGGTCTATGGCTACACCTTC.

This chain joins TRBV20-1 and TRBJ2-3; D is undetermined. V lost 3 bases to trimming and J lost 0 bases, with 4 bases between them. Germline V lookup: CDR1 DFQATT, CDR2 SNEGSKA (reference sequence). The CDR3 is made up of 12 amino acids. The CDR3 loop reads CSASISTDTQYF. Written as DNA, the CDR3 is TGCAGTGCTAGTATAAGCACAGATACGCAGTATTTT.

Written as DNA, the CDR3 is TGTGCCAGCAGTCCAGGGACAGATAATGAAAAACTGTTTTTT. Encoded protein: CASSPGTDNEKLFF. The chain employs TRBV6-6 and TRBJ1-4; the match to TRBD1 covers 7 bases. This CDR3 has 14 amino acids. V trimming: 5 bases; J trimming: 4 bases; junction bases outside the gene matches: 4. Germline CDR1 reads MNHNY; CDR2 reads SVGAGI (reference sequence).

The chain recombines TRBV5-4 with TRBJ2-3; D is unclear. V gave up 0 bases and J gave up 2 bases, with 7 bases separating them. Germline CDR1 reads SGHNT; CDR2 reads YYREEE (reference sequence). The CDR3 is 14 residues long. CDR3 in amino acids: CASSLVRDTDTQYF. Here the CDR3 DNA reads TGTGCCAGCAGCTTGGTAAGGGACACAGATACGCAGTATTTT.

The V call is TRBV24-1, the J call TRBJ1-2; D is ambiguous. The CDR3 sequence is 13 residues long. The V end was cut by 3 bases, the J end by 6 bases, with 10 bases between. The germline V gene has CDR1 KGHDR and CDR2 SFDVKD. The CDR3: CATSDNLRNGYTF. CDR3 bases: TGTGCCACCAGTGATAACCTAAGGAATGGCTACACCTTC.

This chain joins TRBV7-3 and TRBJ1-1; TRBD1 aligns across 8 bases. The ends lost 6 bases at V and 5 bases at J; junction bases unmatched: 8. The CDR3 loop spans 14 amino acids. From germline, CDR1 is SGHTA and CDR2 FQGTGA. CDR3 DNA: TGTGCCAGCAGATCTAGACAGGGGTCGACTGAAGCTTTCTTT. Protein sequence: CASRSRQGSTEAFF.

The chain links TRBV4-3 to TRBJ1-2; D is uncertain. CDR3 size: 15 residues. Trimming took off 0 bases at V and 0 bases at J, with 8 bases between the two ends. CDR1 LGHNA and CDR2 YSLEER come from the germline V gene. The CDR3, as DNA: TGCGCCAGCAGCCAAGAGACTGCTCCTAACTATGGCTACACCTTC. Protein: CASSQETAPNYGYTF.

This rearrangement joins TRBV27 to TRBJ1-1; no clear D gene. Germline V gene sequence: CDR1 MNHEY, CDR2 SMNVEV (reference sequence). The V and J ends lost 0 bases and 4 bases respectively, with 6 bases between them. The CDR3 length is 13 residues. Here the CDR3 reads CASSLSESTEAFF. CDR3 nucleotide sequence: TGTGCCAGCAGTTTATCGGAATCCACTGAAGCTTTCTTT.

In regard to this clone: A junction boundary mismatches the germline segment, possibly from a read error. The chain links TRBV7-3 to TRBJ1-1; possible D gene TRBD1, 5 bases. This CDR3 region has 14 residues. The germline V gene has CDR1 SGHTA and CDR2 FQGTGA. The CDR3 reads CASSPSAGNPEAFF. The CDR3 region has the DNA TGTGCCAGCAGCCCGTCGGCAGGGAACCCTGAAGCTTTCTTT.

The CDR3, as DNA: TGTGCCAGCAGCTCAACTAAGGTGGTGACAGATACGCAGTATTTT. Protein product: CASSSTKVVTDTQYF. This rearrangement joins TRBV7-2 to TRBJ2-3; D unclear. Between the trimmed V and J ends, which lost 4 bases and 3 bases, there was a span of 14 bases. Germline CDR1 SGHTA, CDR2 FQGNSA. The CDR3 totals 15 residues.

This chain uses TRBV3-1 (or the pseudogene TRBV3-2) with TRBJ2-2; no definite D call. The CDR3 is 15 residues long. CDR1 is LGHDT, CDR2 YNNKEL, per germline (reference sequence). Trimming pared 5 bases from V and 0 bases from J, leaving 10 bases between. The CDR3 protein is CASSDFNANTGELFF. CDR3 nucleotides: TGTGCCAGCAGCGACTTTAACGCGAACACCGGGGAGCTGTTTTTT.

The genes are TRBV7-2 and TRBJ2-7; 7 bases map to TRBD1. Germline CDR1 reads SGHTA; CDR2 reads FQGNSA. J lost 4 bases, V lost 4 bases, and 7 bases had no gene match. The CDR3 has 14 amino acids. For the CDR3, the DNA is TGTGCCAGCAGCTCCGTTCTACAGGGGTACGAGCAGTACTTC. Protein sequence: CASSSVLQGYEQYF.

V and J are TRBV3-1 (or the pseudogene TRBV3-2) and TRBJ2-2, with D unresolved. Germline V gene lookup returns CDR1 LGHDT and CDR2 YNNKEL (reference sequence). Trimming stripped 1 base from V and 6 bases from J, with 0 bases between. The CDR3 totals 11 residues. CDR3 nucleotide sequence: TGTGCCAGCAGCCAAGCCGGGGAGCTGTTTTTT. Amino acids: CASSQAGELFF.

V usage is TRBV5-4 and J usage is TRBJ1-1, with a weak D call TRBD1 (6 bases). Germline V gene lookup returns CDR1 SGHNT and CDR2 YYREEE (reference sequence). The CDR3 totals 15 residues. V was shortened by 4 bases and J by 5 bases, with 18 bases between the two germline ends. CDR3 bases: TGTGCCAGCAGCCTGGGGGTCGGCAGGGGTACTGAAGCTTTCTTT. Residues: CASSLGVGRGTEAFF.

The chain combines TRBV19 with TRBJ2-5; D unclear. Germline V gives CDR1 LNHDA, CDR2 SQIVND (reference sequence). V was trimmed by 6 bases and J by 5 bases, leaving 16 bases between them. The CDR3 sequence is 14 residues long. Written as DNA, the CDR3 is TGTGCCAGTAGAGGATGGAGTAATGACGAGACCCAGTACTTC. It codes for CASRGWSNDETQYF. Drawing the rest from reference TRBV19 and TRBJ2-5, the complete variable domain is DGGITQSPKYLFRKEGQNVTLSCEQNLNHDAMYWYRQDPGQGLRLIYYSQIVNDFQKGDIAEGYSVSREKKESFPLTVTSAQKNPTAFYLCASRGWSNDETQYFGPGTRLLVL.

The chain recombines TRBV29-1 with TRBJ2-1, with 11 bases that match TRBD2. Germline V lookup: CDR1 SQVTM, CDR2 ANQGSEA. Trimming cost V 4 bases and J 6 bases; bases outside gene matches: 5. CDR3 size: 14 residues. The DNA of the CDR3 is TGCAGCGTTGTGCGTAGCGGGGGGGCCAATGAGCAGTTCTTC. It yields the protein CSVVRSGGANEQFF.

The chain combines TRBV18 with TRBJ2-3; weak D call: TRBD1 (6 bases). Trimming removed 3 bases from V and 5 bases from J, with 18 bases in between. The CDR3 is 16 residues long. CDR1 and CDR2 from the germline V gene are KGHSH and LQKENI. CDR3 residues: CASSPLPSGQGDTQYF. The CDR3 DNA is TGTGCCAGCTCACCCCTACCCTCGGGACAAGGAGATACGCAGTATTTT.

The genes are TRBV7-9 and TRBJ2-5; D unresolved. The CDR3 length is 14 residues. CDR1 SEHNR and CDR2 FQNEAQ come from the germline V gene (reference sequence). V lost 1 base to trimming and J lost 2 bases, with 8 bases between them. The CDR3 here is CASSLVAQQETQYF. CDR3 in DNA: TGTGCCAGCAGCTTAGTGGCGCAGCAAGAGACCCAGTACTTC.

This clone was counted between two and nine times. V and J are TRBV19 and TRBJ1-1; D not resolved. The germline V gene encodes CDR1 LNHDA and CDR2 SQIVND (reference sequence). V lost 6 bases and J lost 4, with 15 bases in between. The CDR3 is 14 residues long. This CDR3 reads CASRMGGGSTEAFF. CDR3 coding DNA: TGTGCCAGTAGGATGGGCGGTGGGAGCACTGAAGCTTTCTTT.

This chain links TRBV11-1 with TRBJ2-7; D remains unclear. This CDR3 region has 15 residues. The V and J ends lost 2 bases and 0 bases respectively, with 11 bases between them. CDR1 SGHAT and CDR2 FQDESV come from the germline V gene (reference sequence). The CDR3 region is CASSLSPSSSYEQYF. CDR3 in DNA: TGTGCCAGCAGCTTATCACCATCTAGCTCCTACGAGCAGTACTTC.

This sequence joins TRBV3-1 (or the pseudogene TRBV3-2) and TRBJ2-2, with 7 positions matching TRBD1. V shed 4 bases, J shed 5 bases, and the junction held 4 bases outside the gene matches. Germline V gene data show CDR1 as LGHDT and CDR2 as YNNKEL (reference sequence). The CDR3 length is 14 residues. The CDR3, as DNA: TGTGCCAGCAGCCCTAAACAGGGGACCGGGGAGCTGTTTTTT. Translated, it gives CASSPKQGTGELFF.